This TCR beta chain was identified in a study of T-cell reconstitution after alpha-beta-depleted transplantation in children. General study findings and limits: Reports say that about two months after transplant, the alpha-beta T cells came out of several hundred graft clones that had expanded. Elevated TCRbeta diversity at day 60 was traced, in some patients, to surviving recipient T cells and thymic progenitors.

Unique molecular identifiers were incorporated when the TCRbeta library was constructed. TCRdb fed the PCR reads into MiXCR, producing one record per CDR3 protein. The sample carries under 750,000 distinct CDR3 sequences, under 30% recorded once. On this clonotype itself: The antigen is not known.

Germline values: CDR1 SGHNT, CDR2 YYREEE (reference sequence). V was cut by 3 bases and J by 8 bases, with 11 bases left in between. The CDR3 runs 13 residues. This specimen consisted of PBMCs, mostly from graft donor cells, obtained 360 days after TCRalphabeta/CD19-depleted stem cell transplant. The rearrangement links TRBV5-4 to TRBJ1-4; D is perhaps TRBD1 (5 bases). The TCR comes from a boy in the first two years of life who had a stem cell transplant for acute myeloid leukemia, so the T cells may come from the graft donor. The CDR3 loop reads CASSSVDREKLFF. The CDR3 region has the DNA TGTGCCAGCAGCTCGGTAGACAGAGAAAAACTGTTTTTT.